This T cell receptor beta chain is from a study of blood T cell repertoires in COVID-19. Per the study methods: Estimated nucleated cell counts came from reference gene primer amplification. The data were produced by immunoSEQ multiplex PCR, yet TCRdb's version contains in-frame clones alone and is incomplete. V and J calls and clone size come straight from that table; D and trimming were deduced from the DNA. This repertoire shows 250,000 to 350,000 clones, 70% to 90% found once; its top ten account for 4% to 5%. CDR1 SGHNT and CDR2 YYREEE come from the germline V gene (reference sequence). The J segment lost 5 bases and the V segment lost 4 bases, leaving 10 bases of the junction unmatched. This CDR3 contains 16 residues.

The chain has TRBV5-4 and TRBJ2-5, with TRBD2 matching over 11 bases. The receptor was isolated from a woman aged 45-60 years with active or convalescent COVID-19. The sample consisted of peripheral blood. The CDR3, as DNA: TGTGCCAGCAGCCTGGGGGTAGCGGGAGGGGCGGAGACCCAGTACTTC. Its protein is CASSLGVAGGAETQYF.